Listed below are T cell receptor beta chains from one sample, sequenced in a study of blood T cell repertoires in COVID-19. Sequencing was performed with immunoSEQ multiplex PCR; in TCRdb, only in-frame clones are kept and a portion is missing. The sample lists about 170,000 clones, approximately 92% seen once, with approximately 4.6% in the top ten. The sample comprised peripheral blood. These receptors came from a woman in her 50s with acute or convalescent COVID-19. The CDR3 runs from the conserved cysteine through the conserved F or W. The D gene is left open where the match is weak. Clone size is shown for a subset of rows, as once, few, many or a class of expanded clone.

clone size: NA
J gene: TRBJ1-1
D gene: NA
V gene: TRBV5-8
CDR3 DNA: TGTGCCAGCAGCTCTAGGGGGAAGAAAACTGAAGCTTTCTTT
CDR3 protein: CASSSRGKKTEAFF

clone size: NA
J gene: TRBJ1-1
D gene: NA
V gene: TRBV6-1
CDR3 DNA: TGTGCCAGCAGTGAACACTCAACGGACACTGAAGCTTTCTTT
CDR3 protein: CASSEHSTDTEAFF

clone size: NA
J gene: TRBJ1-1
D gene: NA
V gene: TRBV19
CDR3 DNA: TGTGCCAGTAGTTACCAGACAGGGAACACTGAAGCTTTCTTT
CDR3 protein: CASSYQTGNTEAFF

clone size: NA
J gene: TRBJ2-7
D gene: NA
V gene: TRBV7-6
CDR3 DNA: TGTGCCAGCAGCTTACGGGGTACTTCCTACGAGCAGTACTTC
CDR3 protein: CASSLRGTSYEQYF

clone size: NA
J gene: TRBJ1-4
D gene: TRBD1
V gene: TRBV20-1
CDR3 DNA: TGCAGTGCTAGTTCGGGACAGGGCCATGAAAAACTGTTTTTT
CDR3 protein: CSASSGQGHEKLFF

clone size: NA
J gene: TRBJ2-3
D gene: TRBD1
V gene: TRBV7-9
CDR3 DNA: TGTGCCAGCAGGTTCAGGACAGGCCCTAGCACAGATACGCAGTATTTT
CDR3 protein: CASRFRTGPSTDTQYF

clone size: NA
J gene: TRBJ2-1
D gene: NA
V gene: TRBV4-1
CDR3 DNA: TGCGCCAGCAGCCAGGGGGCACGACTCGATAATGAGCAGTTCTTC
CDR3 protein: CASSQGARLDNEQFF

clone size: NA
J gene: TRBJ1-5
D gene: TRBD1
V gene: TRBV4-3
CDR3 DNA: TGCGCCAGCAGCCGGGGACAGTCTGATCAGCCCCAGCATTTT
CDR3 protein: CASSRGQSDQPQHF

clone size: few
J gene: TRBJ1-6
D gene: TRBD1
V gene: TRBV2
CDR3 DNA: TGTGCCAGCAGAGGGACAGGGGGCAATTCACCCCTCCACTTT
CDR3 protein: CASRGTGGNSPLHF

clone size: NA
J gene: TRBJ2-2
D gene: NA
V gene: TRBV24-1
CDR3 DNA: TGTGCCACCAGTGATTTTCACGGAGGGGTCGGGGAGCTGTTTTTT
CDR3 protein: CATSDFHGGVGELFF

clone size: NA
J gene: TRBJ2-7
D gene: TRBD1
V gene: TRBV27
CDR3 DNA: TGTGCCAGCAGGGGACAGGGAAACCCTGAGCAGTACTTC
CDR3 protein: CASRGQGNPEQYF

clone size: NA
J gene: TRBJ1-6
D gene: TRBD1
V gene: TRBV10-3
CDR3 DNA: TGTGCCACGATGACAGGGGGGGATTCACCCCTCCACTTT
CDR3 protein: CATMTGGDSPLHF

clone size: NA
J gene: TRBJ1-1
D gene: NA
V gene: TRBV5-4
CDR3 DNA: TGTGCCAGCAGCTTGCGAGGGGAAGCTTTCTTT
CDR3 protein: CASSLRGEAFF

clone size: NA
J gene: TRBJ2-1
D gene: TRBD2
V gene: TRBV20-1
CDR3 DNA: TGCAGTGCTAGTCCTAGCGGGGACAATGAGCAGTTCTTC
CDR3 protein: CSASPSGDNEQFF

clone size: NA
J gene: TRBJ2-7
D gene: TRBD1
V gene: TRBV7-9
CDR3 DNA: TGTGCCAGCAGCCGGGACAGGGTGGACGAGCAGTACTTC
CDR3 protein: CASSRDRVDEQYF

clone size: NA
J gene: TRBJ1-1
D gene: NA
V gene: TRBV11-2
CDR3 DNA: TGTGCCAGCAGCTTAAACTCCTGGAACACTGAAGCTTTCTTT
CDR3 protein: CASSLNSWNTEAFF

clone size: NA
J gene: TRBJ1-2
D gene: NA
V gene: TRBV12-2
CDR3 DNA: TGTGCAAGTCGCTTAGGGCACAGTTACTATGGCTACACCTTC
CDR3 protein: CASRLGHSYYGYTF

clone size: NA
J gene: TRBJ2-1
D gene: TRBD1
V gene: TRBV7-2
CDR3 DNA: TGTGCCAGCAGCTTCCGGGACAGTAACAATGAGCAGTTCTTC
CDR3 protein: CASSFRDSNNEQFF

clone size: NA
J gene: TRBJ1-4
D gene: TRBD1
V gene: TRBV5-1
CDR3 DNA: TGCGCCACCCAGCTTGCCACCTCGACAGGGCTAAATGAAAAACTGTTTTTT
CDR3 protein: CATQLATSTGLNEKLFF

clone size: NA
J gene: TRBJ2-1
D gene: NA
V gene: TRBV10-3
CDR3 DNA: TGTGCCATCAGTGAGACGCGGCGGGTGGACTACAATGAGCAGTTCTTC
CDR3 protein: CAISETRRVDYNEQFF

clone size: few
J gene: TRBJ2-2
D gene: TRBD2
V gene: TRBV30
CDR3 DNA: TGTGCCTGGACTGGACTAGCGGGGGGGCTTGACGGGGAGCTGTTTTTT
CDR3 protein: CAWTGLAGGLDGELFF

clone size: NA
J gene: TRBJ2-5
D gene: TRBD1
V gene: TRBV28
CDR3 DNA: TGTGCCAGCAGCCCGACAGGGACCTTGGGGACCCAGTACTTC
CDR3 protein: CASSPTGTLGTQYF

clone size: NA
J gene: TRBJ1-1
D gene: NA
V gene: TRBV9
CDR3 DNA: TGTGCCAGCAGCGTAGTGGAGGGAGGGACTGAAGCTTTCTTT
CDR3 protein: CASSVVEGGTEAFF

clone size: few
J gene: TRBJ1-2
D gene: TRBD1
V gene: TRBV24-1
CDR3 DNA: TGTGCCACTTCGGCCACAGGGGGAGGCTACACCTTC
CDR3 protein: CATSATGGGYTF

clone size: NA
J gene: TRBJ1-2
D gene: NA
V gene: TRBV7-9
CDR3 DNA: TGTGCCAGCAGCCCAGTCGGGGAGTGGAACTATGGCTACACCTTC
CDR3 protein: CASSPVGEWNYGYTF

clone size: NA
J gene: TRBJ1-1
D gene: TRBD1
V gene: TRBV2
CDR3 DNA: TGTGCCAGCACCCTAACAGGGGAGCCTGAAGCTTTCTTT
CDR3 protein: CASTLTGEPEAFF

clone size: few
J gene: TRBJ2-3
D gene: NA
V gene: TRBV11-2
CDR3 DNA: TGTGCCAGCACCAACGGACATGGGGGGAACGGAGATACGCAGTATTTT
CDR3 protein: CASTNGHGGNGDTQYF

clone size: NA
J gene: TRBJ1-2
D gene: TRBD1
V gene: TRBV24-1
CDR3 DNA: TGTGCCACCAGTGATCCCCGGGAGGGGGCAGGTGGCTACACCTTC
CDR3 protein: CATSDPREGAGGYTF

clone size: NA
J gene: TRBJ1-4
D gene: NA
V gene: TRBV9
CDR3 DNA: TGTGCCAGCAGCGTGAGGGCAGGTGAAAAACTGTTTTTT
CDR3 protein: CASSVRAGEKLFF

clone size: NA
J gene: TRBJ1-3
D gene: NA
V gene: TRBV9
CDR3 DNA: TGTGCCAGCAGCGCACAGGGTGGGGGCAACACCATATATTTT
CDR3 protein: CASSAQGGGNTIYF

clone size: NA
J gene: TRBJ2-7
D gene: TRBD2
V gene: TRBV7-9
CDR3 DNA: TGTGCCAGCAGCCAGACAACGGGACTAGCGGAATACGAGCAGTACTTC
CDR3 protein: CASSQTTGLAEYEQYF

clone size: NA
J gene: TRBJ2-2
D gene: TRBD1
V gene: TRBV2
CDR3 DNA: TGTGCCAGCCGTACAGGGGGCCGTACCGGGGAGCTGTTTTTT
CDR3 protein: CASRTGGRTGELFF

clone size: NA
J gene: TRBJ2-1
D gene: TRBD2
V gene: TRBV7-3
CDR3 DNA: TGTGCCAGCAGCGCGACTAGCGGGAGTAGGGATGAGCAGTTCTTC
CDR3 protein: CASSATSGSRDEQFF

clone size: NA
J gene: TRBJ1-6
D gene: TRBD1
V gene: TRBV5-6
CDR3 DNA: TGTGCCAGCAGCCAGGGGGTGGGCTCACCCCTCCACTTT
CDR3 protein: CASSQGVGSPLHF

clone size: NA
J gene: TRBJ2-7
D gene: NA
V gene: TRBV28
CDR3 DNA: TGTGCCAGCAGTTTAAGCAGGGGCACCTACGAGCAGTACTTC
CDR3 protein: CASSLSRGTYEQYF

clone size: NA
J gene: TRBJ2-7
D gene: NA
V gene: TRBV6-5
CDR3 DNA: TGTGCCAGCAGTTACGGCGGGGGCCAAGCCTACGAGCAGTACTTC
CDR3 protein: CASSYGGGQAYEQYF

clone size: NA
J gene: TRBJ1-2
D gene: NA
V gene: TRBV6-2/TRBV6-3
CDR3 DNA: TGTGCCAGCAGTGATAGCCCATCCATGGCTAACTATGGCTACACCTTC
CDR3 protein: CASSDSPSMANYGYTF

clone size: NA
J gene: TRBJ2-1
D gene: TRBD2
V gene: TRBV20-1
CDR3 DNA: TGCAGTGTCCGACCTAGCGGGGAGCAGTTCTTC
CDR3 protein: CSVRPSGEQFF

clone size: NA
J gene: TRBJ2-7
D gene: TRBD2
V gene: TRBV11-2
CDR3 DNA: TGTGCCAGCAGCCCTATTTCCAGCGGGAGATACGAGCAGTACTTC
CDR3 protein: CASSPISSGRYEQYF

clone size: NA
J gene: TRBJ1-5
D gene: NA
V gene: TRBV28
CDR3 DNA: TGTGCCAGCAGTTTTGTTTTGGCAGGGAATCGTAATCAGCCCCAGCATTTT
CDR3 protein: CASSFVLAGNRNQPQHF

clone size: NA
J gene: TRBJ2-1
D gene: TRBD2
V gene: TRBV9
CDR3 DNA: TGTGCCAGCAGCGTAGATTGGCGGGAGAGATACAATGAGCAGTTCTTC
CDR3 protein: CASSVDWRERYNEQFF